Each of the 27 T cell receptor beta chains below was sequenced from the same sample in a study of CD8+ T cells in alopecia areata. RNA was isolated and reverse transcribed to cDNA, the sequencing template. Measured with immunoSEQ multiplex PCR; TCRdb has only the in-frame clones, and not every one. This sample has roughly 110,000 clones, each found more than once. The sequenced sample was lesional skin. These TCRs come from a C3H/HeJ mouse with alopecia areata. The strain's MHC type: H2-k.

On this clone: Germline and genes: mouse. Read sequence stops 4 residues before the CDR3 end, and the germline J gene provides the missing end. The chain combines TRBV13-3 with TRBJ2-1; 11 bases match TRBD1. V lost 6 bases and J lost 3; bases outside the gene matches: 5. CDR3 length equals 15 residues. Per germline, CDR1 NNHDY and CDR2 SYVADS. The CDR3 here is CASKEGTGGYAEQFF. The DNA read from the CDR3 is TGTGCCAGCAAAGAGGGGACAGGGGGCTATGCT.

On this clone itself: The listed genes are named as in mouse. The sequence runs out 4 residues before the end of the CDR3; the remainder is reconstructed from the germline J gene. This chain links TRBV19 with TRBJ2-3; TRBD1 might be the D (6 bases). The CDR3 runs 16 residues. In germline, CDR1 is FNHDT, CDR2 SITEND (reference sequence). V was trimmed by 4 bases and J by 0 bases, leaving 15 bases between them. The CDR3 bases that were read are TGTGCCAGCAGTCCCCGGGACAAAATTAGTGCAGAA. This gives the protein CASSPRDKISAE. The complete CDR3 reads CASSPRDKISAETLYF.

Of note for this clone: The genes are named according to mouse. The CDR3 end is not reached by the read, which stops 4 residues before it; the germline J gene fills it in. The chain uses TRBV1 and TRBJ2-4, with TRBD2 matching 9 bases. The J segment lost 0 bases and the V segment lost 3 bases, leaving 7 bases of the junction unmatched. The CDR3 contains 17 residues. From germline, CDR1 is NSQYPW and CDR2 LRSPGD (reference sequence). The sequenced part of the CDR3 DNA is TGCACCTGCAGTGCGGAACTGGGGGGCCCTAGTCAAAAC. Its protein product is CTCSAELGGPSQN. The whole CDR3 region reads CTCSAELGGPSQNTLYF.

About this clone itself: Germline and genes here are mouse. The read halts 4 residues ahead of the CDR3 end, with the missing end drawn from the germline J gene. The chain carries TRBV13-1 and TRBJ2-3; 7 bases match TRBD1. The germline V gene has CDR1 NSHNY and CDR2 SYGAGN. This CDR3 has 15 residues. The junction had 1 base not matched to a gene; V was cut back by 0 bases and J by 0 bases. CDR3 bases read: TGTGCCAGCAGTGATGGGGGACAGAGTGCAGAA. Translation: CASSDGGQSAE. The entire CDR3 protein is CASSDGGQSAETLYF.

This clone was seen repeatedly, ten times or more. Mouse gene names and germline throughout. Read coverage stops 4 residues before the CDR3 terminus; the germline J gene supplies the remainder. The genes are TRBV13-3 and TRBJ2-7; 8 bases are shared with TRBD2. Germline V gene lookup returns CDR1 NNHDY and CDR2 SYVADS. This CDR3 is 14 amino acids long. The DNA read from the CDR3 is TGTGCCAGCAGTGATTGGGGGGGTCCATAT. It translates to CASSDWGGPY. The whole CDR3 sequence reads CASSDWGGPYEQYF.

This clone has only a few counts. Mouse gene names apply. The read halts 4 residues ahead of the CDR3 end, with the missing end drawn from the germline J gene. V usage is TRBV13-3 and J usage is TRBJ2-5; tentative D call: TRBD2 (6 bases). This CDR3 region has 15 residues. CDR1 and CDR2 (germline): NNHDY, SYVADS. The CDR3 bases that were read are TGTGCCAGCAGTGATTCGGGGGGTCGTGAAGAC. Protein: CASSDSGGRED. In full, the CDR3 reads CASSDSGGREDTQYF.

In its sample, this clone was seen a few times. The gene names here belong to mouse. The CDR3 extends 4 residues past the end of the read, so its final part is completed from the germline J gene. The V call is TRBV13-3, the J call TRBJ2-5; 7 bases agree with TRBD2. Germline CDR1 reads NNHDY; CDR2 reads SYVADS. This CDR3 region has 13 residues. Partial CDR3 DNA: TGTGCCAGCAGTGACGGACTGGAAGAC. Protein: CASSDGLED. The full CDR3 is CASSDGLEDTQYF. Full variable domain (rest looked up from reference TRBV13-3 and TRBJ2-5): EAAVTQSPRSKVAVTGGKVTLSCHQTNNHDYMYWYRQDTGHGLRLIHYSYVADSTEKGDIPDGYKASRPSQENFSLILELASLSQTAVYFCASSDGLEDTQYFGPGTRLLVL.

A note on this clone: Each gene name is a mouse one. The observed sequence ends 4 residues before the CDR3 terminus, with the missing tail filled in from the germline J gene. This chain joins TRBV13-3 and TRBJ1-1; 11 nucleotides line up with TRBD1. V trimming: 8 bases; J trimming: 4 bases; junction bases outside the gene matches: 7. Germline V gene data show CDR1 as NNHDY and CDR2 as SYVADS. This CDR3 region has 14 residues. The DNA read from the CDR3 is TGTGCCAGTTGCGGGACAGGGGGAGCCACA. Translated: CASCGTGGAT. The whole CDR3 is CASCGTGGATEVFF.

Remarks on this clone: Gene names and germline match the mouse. Read data end 4 residues before the CDR3 end; the end is taken from the germline J gene. V and J are TRBV19 and TRBJ2-4; 8 bases are a match to TRBD2. The CDR3 is made up of 14 amino acids. CDR1 and CDR2 from the germline V gene are FNHDT and SITEND (reference sequence). Losses at the gene ends were 5 bases for V and 2 bases for J; bases not matched to a gene: 4. CDR3 region: CASRLGAFQNTLYF. The DNA read from the CDR3 is TGTGCCAGCAGACTGGGGGCCTTTCAAAAC.

Notes on this clone: Mouse gene names and germline throughout. From the germline J gene comes the end of the CDR3, since the read stops 4 residues before it. V and J are TRBV1 and TRBJ1-2; D possibly corresponds to TRBD1 (6 bases). This CDR3 spans 13 amino acids. Germline V gene data show CDR1 as NSQYPW and CDR2 as LRSPGD (reference sequence). The DNA read from the CDR3 is TGCACCTGCAGCCGTGGTCCAGGGGAC. As protein: CTCSRGPGD. The whole CDR3 sequence is CTCSRGPGDDYTF.

This clone has more than one count but fewer than ten. The junction departs from germline at one end; a sequencing error may be responsible. Mouse germline and gene names are used. With the read ending 4 residues before the CDR3 end, the germline J gene is used to fill in that end. This chain connects TRBV13-3 to TRBJ2-4, with 14 bases identical to TRBD2. The germline gives CDR1 NNHDY, CDR2 SYVADS. The CDR3 covers 17 residues. The CDR3 DNA, read in part, is TGTGCCCGCAGCCCCGGGACTGGGGGGGCGAGTCAAAAC. Translating it yields CARSPGTGGASQN. The entire CDR3 sequence reads CARSPGTGGASQNTLYF.

For this clone: Mouse names are used for the genes. Read coverage stops 4 residues before the CDR3 terminus; the germline J gene supplies the remainder. The J gene is TRBJ2-1, the V gene TRBV14; 7 nucleotides align to TRBD1. Looked up from germline, CDR1 is SGHDT and CDR2 is FRDEAV. The CDR3 length is 15 residues. Trimming cost V 0 bases and J 5 bases; bases outside gene matches: 5. The CDR3 reads CASSFFDRVNAEQFF. The part of the CDR3 DNA that was read is TGTGCCAGCAGTTTCTTTGACAGGGTGAATGCT.

This clone was seen more than once but under ten times. Genes here carry mouse names. The DNA ends 4 residues before the CDR3 does, and the rest of the CDR3 is filled in from the germline J gene. The V call is TRBV1, the J call TRBJ2-4; no clear D. The CDR3 has 15 residues. From germline, CDR1 is NSQYPW and CDR2 LRSPGD (reference sequence). Trimming removed 5 bases at V and 0 bases at J, with 12 bases between. The CDR3 protein is CTCSPDTTSQNTLYF. The part of the CDR3 DNA that was read is TGCACCTGCAGTCCCGACACTACTAGTCAAAAC.

This clone has just a few counts. Gene names are the mouse ones. The read comes to an end 4 residues before the CDR3 does, leaving the germline J gene to fill in the end. The chain couples TRBV13-3 to TRBJ2-5; TRBD1 agrees at 7 bases. Per the germline V gene, CDR1 is NNHDY and CDR2 is SYVADS. Trimming at V came to 0 bases and at J to 0 bases, leaving 4 bases not matched to a gene. The CDR3 length is 16 residues. CDR3: CASSDAGQDNQDTQYF. The sequenced part of the CDR3 DNA is TGTGCCAGCAGTGATGCCGGACAGGATAACCAAGAC.

As for this clone: TCRdb's protein and the DNA translation differ at residue 17; the protein here comes from the DNA. The listed genes are named as in mouse. Read coverage stops 3 residues before the CDR3 terminus; the germline J gene supplies the remainder. J is TRBJ1-6 and V is TRBV17, with TRBD1 identical over 9 bases. TRBJ1-6 is treated as an ORF (open reading frame) with a function not yet certain. V was clipped by 0 bases and J by 0 bases; unmatched bases: 9. Germline V gene data show CDR1 as MNHDT and CDR2 as YYDKIL. There are 20 residues in the CDR3. The CDR3 sequence is CASSRDRRDRANSYNSPLYF. CDR3 bases read: TGTGCTAGCAGTAGAGATCGTAGGGACAGGGCGAATTCCTATAATTCGCCC.

This clone was counted only a few times. Gene labels here are mouse ones. Read sequence stops 4 residues before the CDR3 end, and the germline J gene provides the missing end. The chain links TRBV1 to TRBJ1-2; 7 bases fit TRBD1. Germline V CDR1 and CDR2: NSQYPW, LRSPGD (reference sequence). The CDR3 is 14 amino acids. The junction had 4 bases not matched to a gene; V was cut back by 3 bases and J by 3 bases. The part of the CDR3 DNA that was read is TGCACCTGCAGTGCGTCGACAGGGTACTCC. It is translated as CTCSASTGYS. The whole CDR3 is CTCSASTGYSDYTF.

This clone was seen at least ten times. Genes here carry mouse names. The CDR3 end falls 4 residues outside the read, so it is completed with the germline J gene. V and J are TRBV13-3 and TRBJ1-4; D may be TRBD1 (6 bases). Trimming shortened V by 0 bases and J by 0 bases, and 12 bases separated the two germline ends. Germline V gene sequence: CDR1 NNHDY, CDR2 SYVADS. CDR3 length: 17 residues. The CDR3 region is CASSDAPGQISNERLFF. The covered CDR3 bases are TGTGCCAGCAGTGATGCCCCGGGACAAATTTCCAACGAA.

In the case of this clone: Gene names denote mouse genes. From the germline J gene comes the end of the CDR3, since the read stops 4 residues before it. The V call is TRBV19, the J call TRBJ2-3; 8 nucleotides line up with TRBD2. Looked up from germline, CDR1 is FNHDT and CDR2 is SITEND (reference sequence). This CDR3 region has 14 residues. Trimming cost V 5 bases and J 2 bases; bases outside gene matches: 4. The CDR3 DNA, read in part, is TGTGCCAGCAGCTTGACTGGGGTTGCAGAA. It specifies CASSLTGVAE. The full CDR3 sequence reads CASSLTGVAETLYF.

This clone appeared a few times. The genes are named according to mouse. The sequence runs out 4 residues before the end of the CDR3; the remainder is reconstructed from the germline J gene. V gene TRBV13-1 combines with J gene TRBJ2-4, with D unresolved. The CDR3 loop spans 13 amino acids. The ends were cut back, 2 bases at V and 3 bases at J, with 7 bases in the middle. From germline, CDR1 is NSHNY and CDR2 SYGAGN. The CDR3 is CASSENKQNTLYF. CDR3 DNA, as far as it was read: TGTGCCAGCAGTGAAAACAAACAAAAC.

This clone was detected only a few times. Germline and genes here are mouse. The CDR3 end is not reached by the read, which stops 4 residues before it; the germline J gene fills it in. The chain links TRBV17 to TRBJ2-2; maybe TRBD2 (5 bases). Germline V gene lookup returns CDR1 MNHDT and CDR2 YYDKIL. V was clipped by 0 bases and J by 0 bases, with 11 bases between them. This CDR3 comprises 17 residues. The CDR3 DNA, read in part, is TGTGCTAGCAGTAGAGATTGGCTGGGAACAAACACCGGG. The encoded protein is CASSRDWLGTNTG. The CDR3, in full, reads CASSRDWLGTNTGQLYF.

As to this clone: Mouse names are used for the genes. Partial CDR3 DNA: TGTGCCAGCAGTATACGCAGGGAGGGCACA. It is translated as CASSIRREGT. The whole CDR3 sequence reads CASSIRREGTEVFF. The V gene is TRBV19, the J gene TRBJ1-1, with D possibly matching TRBD1 (5 bases). The read finishes 4 residues shy of the CDR3 end, and the germline J gene is used to complete it. The CDR3 is made up of 14 amino acids. The V end was cut by 1 base, the J end by 4 bases, with 11 bases between. CDR1 and CDR2 from the germline V gene are FNHDT and SITEND (reference sequence). The whole variable domain, filled in from reference TRBV19 and TRBJ1-1, reads GGIITQTPKFLIGQEGQKLTLKCQQNFNHDTMYWYRQDSGKGLRLIYYSITENDLQKGDLSEGYDASREKKSSFSLTVTSAQKNEMAVFLCASSIRREGTEVFFGKGTRLTVV.

This clone was found a few times. Gene names refer to mouse genes. The CDR3 extends 4 residues past the end of the read, so its final part is completed from the germline J gene. The chain carries TRBV19 and TRBJ2-1; D is possibly TRBD1 (6 bases). The CDR3 totals 14 residues. The V and J ends lost 5 bases and 0 bases respectively, with 9 bases between them. Germline CDR1 is FNHDT and CDR2 is SITEND (reference sequence). The CDR3 here is CASRTGNNYAEQFF. The CDR3 bases that were read are TGTGCCAGCAGAACAGGGAATAACTATGCT.

This clone has only a few counts. The listed genes are named as in mouse. The CDR3 end lies 4 residues beyond the end of the read and is filled in from the germline J gene. The chain carries TRBV13-3 and TRBJ2-1; D uncertain. Trimming stripped 3 bases from V and 3 bases from J, with 7 bases between. There are 13 residues in the CDR3. Germline CDR1 NNHDY, CDR2 SYVADS. The sequenced CDR3 bases are TGTGCCAGCAGTGCCCAGTTCTATGCT. It translates to CASSAQFYA. The full CDR3 is CASSAQFYAEQFF.

A remark on this clone: DNA and listed protein disagree at residue 12, so the protein shown here was translated from the DNA. Gene names are mouse gene names. The CDR3 end falls 3 residues outside the read, so it is completed with the germline J gene. The chain recombines TRBV19 with TRBJ1-3; 7 positions match TRBD1. Germline-derived CDR1 and CDR2 are FNHDT and SITEND (reference sequence). The CDR3 is 15 residues long. V shed 6 bases and J 0 bases; nucleotides not matched to a gene: 6. Incomplete CDR3 DNA: TGTGCCAGCACCCGGGACAGTTATTCTGGAAATACG. It specifies CASTRDSYSGNT. The full CDR3 reads CASTRDSYSGNTLYF.

This clone was picked up a small number of times. The gene names given are mouse names. The read stops 4 residues short of the end of the CDR3; the missing end is completed from the germline J gene. The chain combines TRBV13-3 with TRBJ1-4, with TRBD1 identical over 7 bases. Per the germline V gene, CDR1 is NNHDY and CDR2 is SYVADS. V lost 3 bases to trimming and J lost 1 base; unmatched junction nucleotides: 6. The CDR3 length is 16 residues. The CDR3 is CASSGGTEPSNERLFF. The CDR3 DNA, read in part, is TGTGCCAGCAGTGGGGGGACAGAACCTTCCAACGAA.

Notes on this clone: Germline and genes: mouse. The read halts 4 residues ahead of the CDR3 end, with the missing end drawn from the germline J gene. The chain carries TRBV13-3 and TRBJ1-1; 10 positions match TRBD1. Germline CDR1 reads NNHDY; CDR2 reads SYVADS. The V segment lost 2 bases and the J segment 2 bases; nucleotides outside the gene matches: 6. This CDR3 has 16 amino acids. The CDR3 sequence: CASSDVRDRGNTEVFF. The DNA read from the CDR3 is TGTGCCAGCAGTGACGTCCGGGACAGGGGTAACACA.

A note on this clone: The gene names given are mouse names. The read gets to within 4 residues of the CDR3 end, and the germline J gene fills in the rest. The gene calls are TRBV13-3 and TRBJ2-7, with D possibly TRBD1 on 5 matching bases. This CDR3 comprises 14 residues. V lost 6 bases and J lost 0, with 13 bases in between. Germline CDR1 and CDR2: NNHDY and SYVADS. The CDR3 protein is CASTLDRSSYEQYF. The CDR3 DNA, read in part, is TGTGCCAGCACCCTAGACAGAAGCTCCTAT.